This TCR beta chain was sequenced during a study of T cells in tuberculosis. Germline assignment: CDR1 MNHNY and CDR2 SVGAGI (reference sequence). This CDR3 is built from 13 residues. The ends lost 7 bases at V and 6 bases at J; junction bases unmatched: 8. Libraries were prepared by immunoSEQ multiplex PCR; TCRdb keeps only in-frame clonotypes and omits some of them. The table records about 35,000 clones, 80% to 95% of them present only once. Indicated time point: new active TB diagnosis, blood taken before or within 7 days of starting treatment. V and J are TRBV6-6 and TRBJ2-7; 8 positions match TRBD2. Material: PBMCs, obtained at tuberculosis diagnosis. The sequence came from an adult with tuberculosis. In nucleotides, the CDR3 is TGTGCCAGCACCCTTTCGGCGGGGGGCGAGCAGTACTTC. Amino acids: CASTLSAGGEQYF.